This T cell receptor beta chain originates from a study of early T cells in non-severe SARS-CoV-2 infection. Across the study: Whole-blood bulk RNA, unsorted, was sequenced, and chains were unpaired. Study results and limitations: Reliance on VDJdb matching favored anti-spike CD8 responses; private and CD4 specificities were missed.

CDR1 MDHEN and CDR2 SYDVKM come from the germline V gene. Deletions cut 5 bases from V and 4 bases from J, with 11 bases between. The CDR3 contains 13 residues. This clonotype has a count of ten or more. The antigen is unknown. Unique molecular identifier tags were affixed to discrete cDNA molecules. TCRdb re-analysed the 5' RACE reads in MiXCR, keeping a single row per CDR3 protein. Of roughly 41,000 distinct CDR3 sequences in the sample, about 5.2% were seen once. This material consisted of whole blood, taken at baseline. The receptor was isolated from an adult who was a healthcare worker with PCR-confirmed SARS-CoV-2 infection or an uninfected control (not recorded which). The rearrangement links TRBV28 to TRBJ1-2, with D possibly matching TRBD1 (6 bases). The CDR3 DNA reads as TGTGCCAGCAGTACAGGGATTTCCTATGGCTACACCTTC. This codes for CASSTGISYGYTF.